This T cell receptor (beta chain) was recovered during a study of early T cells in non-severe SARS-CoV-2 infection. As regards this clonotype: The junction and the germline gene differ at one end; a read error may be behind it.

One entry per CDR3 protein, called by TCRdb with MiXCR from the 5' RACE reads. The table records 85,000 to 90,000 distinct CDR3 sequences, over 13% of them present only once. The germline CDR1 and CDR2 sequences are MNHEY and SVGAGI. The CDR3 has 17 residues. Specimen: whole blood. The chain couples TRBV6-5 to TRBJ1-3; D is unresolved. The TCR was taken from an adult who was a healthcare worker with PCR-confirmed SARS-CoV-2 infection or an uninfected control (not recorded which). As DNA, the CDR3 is TGTGCCAGCAGTTCTCCCCGGGATTCTTCATCTGGAAACACCATAAATTTT. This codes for CASSSPRDSSSGNTINF.